This note documents a single T cell receptor (beta chain) sequence. Its antigen target is currently unknown. The input lacks base qualities; no much larger clone sits a single base away. The data originate from a study of shared clonotypes between healthy human individuals (dated by TCRdb to 2020 to 2022). A note on the overall study: The cohort comprised two women and a few men aged 18 to 49 years. Leukapheresis yielded between about 0.85 and 10 billion PBMCs per donor. Blood TCR repertoires of five healthy adults were deeply sequenced to estimate repertoire size and the extent of clonotype sharing between individuals. For each donor, three plates each were used for CD4 naive and CD4 memory, two plates were used for CD8 naive, and one plate was used for CD8 memory. Libraries were prepared and TCR repertoires were sequenced by different laboratories using diverse techniques, in order to increase sequencing depth and limit assay-specific biases.

The donors were healthy, HIV-negative adults who had no recently reported acute infections or vaccinations. Every donor was a Caucasian adult living in Nashville, Tennessee, USA. CD8 memory samples were composed of magnetically selected CD45RO+ cells combined with CCR7-negative CD45RA+ effector memory (TemRA) cells. Blood was obtained by leukapheresis, after which PBMCs were separated by Ficoll-Histopaque density gradient centrifugation and cryopreserved in liquid nitrogen vapor phase. Purity and quantity of every magnetically sorted T cell population were checked by analytical flow cytometry. From each sorted fraction, genomic DNA was isolated and quantified by UV absorbance on a Nanodrop 2000c. CDR1 and CDR2 are drawn from the germline V gene: SQVTM, ANQGSEA. The CDR3 measures 14 amino acids from cysteine to phenylalanine. Solely the CDR3 DNA is kept, with 42 bases framed from the first base. Cut back by 1 base and 2 bases, the V and J ends lie 8 bases apart.

Using the deep immunoSEQ assay, TCR CDR3 regions were amplified from genomic DNA by multiplex PCR. Extracted genomic DNA from each cell subset was distributed evenly across all wells of several immunoSEQ 96-well plates, and each plate was treated as a replicate. Each replicate PCR for sorted subsets received about 220 ng genomic DNA, equal to roughly 30,000 T cell genomes. Purified libraries were measured with a Qubit 3.0 fluorometer, size-checked on a Bioanalyzer 2100, and measured again with the KAPA Library Quantification kit. Each immunoSEQ 96-well plate was sequenced on its own single-read 150-cycle Illumina NextSeq 550 flow cell. Under the source paper's analysis protocol: Because only junctional sequences without quality scores were contained in the immunoSEQ output, filtering matching that applied to full-length reads could not be performed. Sequences were annotated with PyIR, a Python wrapper for IgBLAST v1.9, using IMGT germline references to assign V/J genes and CDR3. Reads with weak V/J assignments (E-value above 1e-6), missing CDR3, stop codons, out-of-frame junctions, or ambiguous translated residues were removed. V3J clonotypes were defined as sequences sharing the same inferred V gene, J gene, and CDR3 amino acid sequence. The percentage overlap between two repertoires was calculated by dividing the number of shared unique clonotypes by the size of the smaller repertoire. Repertoire richness was assessed with RTK rarefaction, the Chao1 estimator, and Recon v2.1 estimates of unobserved clonotypes. Generation probabilities were computed with OLGA for all TCRbeta clonotypes obtained by the gDNA method from a handful of donors. This is the immuneACCESS table as TCRdb keeps it, with only in-frame sequences that have V and J called. A part of the clones is gone; compared with another copy, unresolved V genes explain less than half, and the rest is unexplained. The V and J calls and the clone size are those of that table, but D and trimming were determined from the DNA. The sample yields a few hundred thousand clones; roughly 87% were counted once. Roughly 15% of the sample comes from the top ten.

Broad study findings and their caveats: Based on pairwise subsampling, the degree of clonotype sharing among donors was expected to be affected by sequencing depth. Naive subsets generally had larger estimated clonotype richness than memory subsets. Higher generation probabilities were observed for clonotypes shared by all four sorted-subset donors than for non-shared clonotypes. Incomplete sequencing was indicated by rarefaction of sorted-subset datasets, despite the large sequencing depth. When a handful of donors were compared, the shared fraction of clonotypes was around 4.6% for naive CD4, approximately 3.3% for naive CD8, roughly 2.3% for memory CD4, and less than 0.45% for memory CD8. The small number of donors limited the genetic and exposure-history diversity represented. Sampling was restricted to blood, and TCR repertoires in tissue are likely to differ from TCR repertoires in blood.

This receptor chain uses TRBV29-1 and TRBJ2-2, with the D assignment possibly TRBD1 or TRBD2, given 5 matching bases for each. The material sequenced was memory CD8+ T cells sorted from blood. The cell subset or site label of this sample denotes: CD45RO+ cells pooled with CCR7-negative TemRA cells. The TCR comes from a man younger than 35 in good health. The CDR3 protein: CSVEGRDNTGELFF. The DNA is as follows: TGCAGCGTTGAAGGCAGGGACAACACCGGGGAGCTGTTTTTT.